This record concerns one T cell receptor (beta chain) sequence. Participants were placed into cohorts based on the clinical history they reported. In the authors' methods: Cell counts per sample came from amplifying reference gene primers. The repertoire was sequenced with immunoSEQ multiplex PCR; TCRdb's copy has only in-frame clones and lacks some. The DNA gave D and trimming, while V, J and clone size come from that table. This sample has fewer than 250,000 clones; approximately 86% occur once, and the top ten carry 3% to 4%. The data were taken from a study of blood T cell repertoires in COVID-19. Across the study: Samples taken during acute and convalescent COVID-19 were collected in the United States, Italy and Spain. T cells, B-cell-depleted T cells, or PBMCs provided the cDNA or gDNA that served as material.

Sample: PBMCs or T cells enriched from blood (not recorded which). This clonotype originated in a woman in her forties with acute COVID-19.

This chain's CDR3 is CASSPVLAGSLDTQYF. The CDR3 nucleotides read TGTGCCAGCTCACCAGTCCTAGCGGGATCCCTGGATACGCAGTATTTT. The chain carries TRBV18 and TRBJ2-3; 9 bases map to TRBD2. This CDR3 comprises 16 residues. Losses at the gene ends were 2 bases for V and 6 bases for J; bases not matched to a gene: 9. Germline CDR1 and CDR2: KGHSH and LQKENI. The variable domain in full, completed from reference TRBV18 and TRBJ2-3, reads NAGVMQNPRHLVRRRGQEARLRCSPMKGHSHVYWYRQLPEEGLKFMVYLQKENIIDESGMPKERFSAEFPKEGPSILRIQQVVRGDSAAYFCASSPVLAGSLDTQYFGPGTRLTVL.